This TCR beta chain was sequenced for a study of response to subunit inactivated influenza vaccine. MiXCR was run by TCRdb on the RT-PCR reads, yielding one entry per CDR3 protein. Found here are approximately 570,000 distinct CDR3 sequences, 7.5% to 8.5% of them singletons; the top ten hold around 13%. Findings and limits, study-wide: Authors suggested each seasonal flu vaccination may recruit only limited numbers of new T cells.

Germline assignment: CDR1 DFQATT and CDR2 SNEGSKA (reference sequence). Deletions cut 5 bases from V and 3 bases from J, with 17 bases between. There are 14 residues in the CDR3. This clonotype was counted a few times. The antigen remains undetermined. The chain combines TRBV20-1 with TRBJ2-7; the D gene is possibly TRBD1 (5 bases). The source is a man between 50 and 70 years old who received an inactivated influenza vaccine. The source was PBMCs from blood, collected roughly 24 months after vaccination. CDR3 region: CSALYLIGVYEQYF. The DNA for the CDR3 is TGCAGTGCTCTGTACCTAATAGGGGTCTACGAGCAGTACTTC.